The 20 T cell receptor beta chains in this list originate from one sample, sequenced in a study of blood T cells in healthy people across ages. For the second PCR, which ran for roughly 6 to 11 cycles, a sample-barcoded 5' primer and a J-beta primer mix were used. From the 5' RACE reads, TCRdb called clonotypes with MiXCR, one entry per CDR3 protein. The sample shows 1.2 million to 1.5 million distinct CDR3 sequences, roughly 40% of them seen only once. Sequenced material: blood. The receptors shown here come from a woman between 18 and 29 years old in good health.

This chain uses TRBV3-1 with TRBJ2-1; TRBD1 or TRBD2 may be the D gene (6 bases each). Trimming removed 1 base from V and 7 bases from J, with 14 bases in between. CDR1 is LGHDT and CDR2 is YNNKEL in the germline V gene (reference sequence). The CDR3 totals 15 residues. Here the CDR3 reads CASSQVGGLVNEQFF. The CDR3 nucleotides read TGTGCCAGCAGCCAAGTGGGGGGCCTAGTTAATGAGCAGTTCTTC.

This clonotype was observed a few times. The rearrangement joins TRBV20-1 to TRBJ2-1; 7 bases agree with TRBD2. Per germline, CDR1 DFQATT and CDR2 SNEGSKA (reference sequence). The CDR3 is 16 amino acids. V shed 6 bases, J shed 2 bases, and the junction held 13 bases outside the gene matches. Here the CDR3 reads CSAQAGREQTYNEQFF. In DNA form, the CDR3 reads TGCAGTGCCCAGGCTGGGCGGGAGCAAACCTACAATGAGCAGTTCTTC.

This chain joins TRBV14 and TRBJ2-1; possibly TRBD1 for D (5 bases). This CDR3 comprises 16 residues. Germline V gene data show CDR1 as SGHDN and CDR2 as FVKESK. The ends were cut back, 1 base at V and 4 bases at J, with 14 bases in the middle. The DNA of the CDR3 is TGTGCCAGCAGCCAAGGGGCAGGCCGGACATACAATGAGCAGTTCTTC. It is translated as CASSQGAGRTYNEQFF.

The J gene is TRBJ2-1, the V gene TRBV10-3, with 7 bases fitting TRBD2. The germline V gene encodes CDR1 ENHRY and CDR2 SYGVKD. The CDR3 has 12 residues. Trimming took 11 bases from V and 5 from J; bases not matched to a gene: 6. The CDR3 nucleotides are TGTGCCGCCATGGGAGGGGACAATGAGCAGTTCTTC. It specifies CAAMGGDNEQFF.

This chain links TRBV3-1 with TRBJ1-2, with D perhaps TRBD1 (6 bases). V lost 4 bases to trimming and J lost 4 bases, with 28 bases between them. In germline, CDR1 is LGHDT, CDR2 YNNKEL (reference sequence). The CDR3 extends over 19 amino acids. The DNA for the CDR3 is TGTGCCAGCAGCCCGGGGGGCCCGGGACAAATTCTTCCGGCCTATGGCTACACCTTC. Protein: CASSPGGPGQILPAYGYTF.

This clonotype was observed a handful of times. V is TRBV3-1 and J is TRBJ2-5, with 7 bases that match TRBD1. V lost 2 bases, J lost 5 bases, and 8 bases stayed unmatched. This CDR3 has 15 amino acids. Germline lookup yields CDR1 LGHDT and CDR2 YNNKEL (reference sequence). The CDR3 spells CASSQRTGIGETQYF. The CDR3 bases are TGTGCCAGCAGCCAAAGGACAGGAATCGGGGAGACCCAGTACTTC.

This chain joins TRBV11-2 and TRBJ2-5; D is perhaps TRBD2 (6 bases). V was pared by 7 bases and J by 3 bases, with 18 bases between. Germline V gene lookup returns CDR1 SGHAT and CDR2 FQNNGV. The CDR3 has 15 amino acids. CDR3 nucleotides: TGTGCCAGCATCCATACCCTAGCGCCCAAAGAGACCCAGTACTTC. Amino acids: CASIHTLAPKETQYF.

V and J are TRBV20-1 and TRBJ1-1; D may be TRBD1 (5 bases). V was clipped by 5 bases and J by 2 bases, with 15 bases between them. Germline V gene sequence: CDR1 DFQATT, CDR2 SNEGSKA (reference sequence). The CDR3 runs 14 residues. The CDR3 region is CSAAGTWFNTEAFF. DNA of the CDR3: TGCAGTGCTGCAGGGACGTGGTTCAACACTGAAGCTTTCTTT.

This rearrangement joins TRBV18 to TRBJ1-1; 7 positions agree with TRBD1. J gave up 3 bases and V 2 bases, and 6 bases lay outside the gene matches. The germline V gene encodes CDR1 KGHSH and CDR2 LQKENI. The CDR3 length is 15 residues. In nucleotides, the CDR3 is TGTGCCAGCTCACCAAATACAGGGGAGTACACTGAAGCTTTCTTT. Encoded protein: CASSPNTGEYTEAFF.

On this clonotype: A single base separates this from a much larger clone, so it may be a read error. V is TRBV5-1 and J is TRBJ2-7, with D perhaps TRBD2 (7 bases). V was pared by 5 bases and J by 7 bases, with 28 bases between. Germline V lookup: CDR1 SGHRS, CDR2 YFSETQ. The CDR3 extends over 17 amino acids. The CDR3, as DNA: TGCGCCAGCAGTCAGTCCGACTGGAGGGGGGGTAGAAGTGAGCAGTACTTC. Amino acids: CASSQSDWRGGRSEQYF.

This clonotype has a handful of counts. The chain links TRBV4-1 to TRBJ1-1; 7 nucleotides match TRBD1. Losses at the gene ends were 4 bases for V and 0 bases for J; bases not matched to a gene: 5. This CDR3 is 15 amino acids long. CDR1 and CDR2 from the germline V gene are MGHRA and YSYEKL. The CDR3 coding sequence is TGCGCCAGCAGCCGACAGGGCTTTATGAACACTGAAGCTTTCTTT. Its protein product is CASSRQGFMNTEAFF.

This clonotype came up many times. An end of the junction differs from the germline gene, which may be a read error. V gene TRBV7-9 combines with J gene TRBJ2-1, with D possibly TRBD1 on 6 matching bases. Germline loops: CDR1 SEHNR, CDR2 FQNEAQ (reference sequence). This CDR3 region has 12 residues. DNA of the CDR3: TGCGCCAGCAGCTTGGACAGCAATGAGCAGTTCTTC. Amino acid sequence: CASSLDSNEQFF.

This clonotype was picked up a small number of times. The chain couples TRBV25-1 to TRBJ2-1; 9 bases line up with TRBD1. J lost 5 bases, V lost 3 bases, and 5 bases had no gene match. Germline CDR1 reads MGHDK; CDR2 reads SYGVNS. The CDR3 has 15 amino acids. CDR3 nucleotide sequence: TGTGCCAGCAGTGATCCGGGACAGGGCAACAATGAGCAGTTCTTC. Residues: CASSDPGQGNNEQFF.

The chain joins TRBV7-2 to TRBJ2-7, with TRBD1 matching 12 bases. Germline CDR1 and CDR2: SGHTA and FQGNSA. CDR3 length equals 15 residues. Trimming removed 4 bases from V and 7 bases from J; junction bases left unmatched: 8. CDR3 residues: CASSSRDRGPEEQYF. CDR3 DNA: TGTGCCAGCAGCTCCCGGGACAGGGGGCCCGAAGAGCAGTACTTC.

The gene calls are TRBV4-2 and TRBJ2-3; the D call may be TRBD1 or TRBD2 (5 bases each). The V end was cut by 0 bases, the J end by 1 base, with 11 bases between. CDR1 and CDR2 (germline): LGHNA, YNFKEQ. This CDR3 has 16 amino acids. The chain's CDR3 is CASSQDLGVGTDTQYF. In DNA, the CDR3 is TGTGCCAGCAGCCAAGATTTGGGGGTGGGCACAGATACGCAGTATTTT.

The CDR3 protein is CASSYRGHRPDNEQFF. CDR3 DNA: TGTGCCAGCAGTTACAGGGGACATCGTCCTGACAATGAGCAGTTCTTC. The chain combines TRBV6-5 with TRBJ2-1; tentative D call: TRBD1 (6 bases). Germline CDR1 and CDR2: MNHEY and SVGAGI. The V end was cut by 2 bases, the J end by 5 bases, with 16 bases between. CDR3 size: 16 residues.

The chain combines TRBV24-1 with TRBJ1-5; tentative D call: TRBD1 (5 bases). The CDR3 extends over 14 amino acids. CDR1 KGHDR and CDR2 SFDVKD come from the germline V gene. V dropped 3 bases and J dropped 4 bases, with 9 bases sitting between them. In DNA form, the CDR3 reads TGTGCCACCAGTGATGGGACGGTTAATCAGCCCCAGCATTTT. It is translated as CATSDGTVNQPQHF.

The table lists this clonotype with a few counts. The J gene is TRBJ2-1, the V gene TRBV6-6; D perhaps matches TRBD2 (5 bases). Germline V gene lookup returns CDR1 MNHNY and CDR2 SVGAGI (reference sequence). Trimming pared 9 bases from V and 4 bases from J, leaving 16 bases between. The CDR3 has 14 residues. CDR3 protein: CASQTGNGYNEQFF. For the CDR3, the DNA is TGTGCCAGTCAGACGGGGAACGGTTACAATGAGCAGTTCTTC.

V and J are TRBV12-3 or TRBV12-4 and TRBJ1-1; 8 bases align to TRBD1. The V segment lost 7 bases and the J segment 1 base; nucleotides outside the gene matches: 5. The CDR3 loop spans 14 amino acids. Written as DNA, the CDR3 is TGTGCCAGCACCCAGACAGGGGCGAACACTGAAGCTTTCTTT. Residues: CASTQTGANTEAFF.

V usage is TRBV4-1 and J usage is TRBJ2-5; 9 bases match TRBD2. V was pared by 4 bases and J by 4 bases, with 19 bases of the junction left unmatched. In germline, CDR1 is MGHRA, CDR2 YSYEKL. This CDR3 comprises 19 residues. This chain's CDR3 is CASSPSLLSGRGGLETQYF. In nucleotides, the CDR3 is TGCGCCAGCAGCCCATCTCTCTTGTCGGGGCGGGGGGGCTTAGAGACCCAGTACTTC.